The rows below give T cell receptor beta chains drawn from one sample of a study of T cells in localized non-small cell lung cancer. Produced via immunoSEQ multiplex PCR; TCRdb's table is partial and in-frame only. The sample has 38,000 or so clones; 70% to 90% are singletons. Material: peripheral blood mononuclear cells, obtained before any cancer treatment. The origin of the receptors is a male donor aged 60 or older with stage II lung adenocarcinoma. CDR3s include the opening cysteine and the closing phenylalanine or tryptophan. D genes are given only for firm matches. Clone size appears in some rows only: once, few, many, or a class for an expanded clone.

V gene,D gene,J gene,clone size,CDR3 protein,CDR3 DNA
TRBV30,NA,TRBJ2-1,few,CAWSRGGHEQFF,TGTGCCTGGAGTCGGGGCGGTCATGAGCAGTTCTTC
TRBV14,TRBD1,TRBJ2-3,NA,CASSQIQGAKDTQYF,TGTGCCAGCAGCCAAATCCAGGGGGCAAAAGATACGCAGTATTTT
TRBV6-1,NA,TRBJ2-1,NA,CASSEAGGAVGEQFF,TGTGCCAGCAGTGAGGCGGGCGGGGCGGTGGGTGAGCAGTTCTTC
TRBV28,NA,TRBJ1-1,few,CASSKGYATEAFF,TGTGCCAGCAGTAAGGGATATGCCACTGAAGCTTTCTTT
TRBV7-2,NA,TRBJ2-1,NA,CASSFPLNEQFF,TGTGCCAGCAGCTTTCCCCTCAATGAGCAGTTCTTC
TRBV5-1,NA,TRBJ2-1,NA,CASSSTPSYNEQFF,TGCGCCAGCAGCTCTACTCCCTCCTACAATGAGCAGTTCTTC
TRBV5-5,NA,TRBJ2-1,NA,CASSLDPGSYNEQFF,TGTGCCAGCAGCTTGGACCCGGGCTCCTACAATGAGCAGTTCTTC
TRBV5-1,NA,TRBJ2-3,NA,CASSLAGDGDTQYF,TGCGCCAGCAGCTTGGCCGGAGATGGGGATACGCAGTATTTT
TRBV7-6,TRBD1,TRBJ1-2,NA,CASSLGGLGGGGYTF,TGTGCCAGCAGCTTAGGAGGTTTAGGGGGCGGTGGCTACACCTTC
TRBV5-4,NA,TRBJ2-6,NA,CASSGVSGANVLTF,TGTGCCAGCAGCGGGGTCTCTGGGGCCAACGTCCTGACTTTC